One sample yielded the 5 T cell receptor beta chains listed below, sequenced in a study of follicular helper T cells after annual influenza vaccination. Time point reported: 2015-2016 season, pre-vaccination. Libraries were prepared by immunoSEQ multiplex PCR; TCRdb keeps only in-frame clonotypes and omits some of them. Of thousands of clones listed, approximately 85% are singletons. Specimen: CXCR5+ CD38- circulating T follicular helper cells from blood, collected on the day of influenza vaccination. The subset is: circulating Tfh, non-naive CD4+CXCR5+PD-1+ (ICOS+CD38+ or ICOS-CD38-). These receptors were obtained from an adult who received the influenza vaccine.

This sequence joins TRBV11-3 and TRBJ2-7; 13 bases align to TRBD2. The V and J ends lost 5 bases and 5 bases, in that order; junction bases with no gene match: 6. Per germline, CDR1 SGHNT and CDR2 YENEEA. CDR3 length equals 15 residues. The DNA for the CDR3 is TGTGCCAGCAGCATCGGGACTAGCGGGGAGGACGAGCAGTACTTC. This sequence encodes CASSIGTSGEDEQYF. Looking up the rest from reference TRBV11-3 and TRBJ2-7 gives the full variable domain: EAGVVQSPRYKIIEKKQPVAFWCNPISGHNTLYWYLQNLGQGPELLIRYENEEAVDDSQLPKDRFSAERLKGVDSTLKIQPAELGDSAVYLCASSIGTSGEDEQYFGPGTRLTVT.

V and J are TRBV6-6 and TRBJ2-2; weak D call: TRBD1 (6 bases). V dropped 8 bases and J dropped 6 bases, with 10 bases sitting between them. Germline CDR1 and CDR2: MNHNY and SVGAGI (reference sequence). CDR3 length: 12 amino acids. This chain's CDR3 is CASLGGPGELFF. The CDR3 DNA follows: TGTGCCAGCCTTGGGGGCCCCGGGGAGCTGTTTTTT.

This clone is a singleton in its sample. This CDR3 reads CSVEGWATGELFF. In nucleotides, the CDR3 is TGCAGCGTTGAAGGGTGGGCGACCGGGGAGCTGTTTTTT. V and J are TRBV29-1 and TRBJ2-2; D remains ambiguous. Per germline, CDR1 SQVTM and CDR2 ANQGSEA. This CDR3 contains 13 residues. V was shortened by 1 base and J by 5 bases, with 8 bases between the two germline ends.

The chain employs TRBV28 and TRBJ2-1; TRBD1 matches 8 bases. The length of the CDR3 is 17 residues. CDR1 is MDHEN and CDR2 is SYDVKM in the germline V gene. Losses at the gene ends were 1 base for V and 4 bases for J; bases not matched to a gene: 9. The CDR3 sequence is CASSLFIGTGTYNEQFF. CDR3 sequence (DNA): TGTGCCAGCAGTTTATTTATCGGGACAGGCACTTACAATGAGCAGTTCTTC.

The CDR3 DNA sequence: TGTGCCAGCAACCGGTTTGTAAGGGAAAAACTGTTTTTT. Its translation is CASNRFVREKLFF. This sequence joins TRBV6-1 and TRBJ1-4; D is unresolved. Germline V gene sequence: CDR1 MNHNS, CDR2 SASEGT. The CDR3 consists of 13 residues. V lost 7 bases, J lost 8 bases, and 14 bases lay in between.